This TCR beta chain originates from a study of long-term antiretroviral therapy in people with HIV. Looking at the study overall: Initial samples were collected about a decade before the 2015 immediate-ART recommendation. General study points: Clonal populations expanded prior to ART predominated within the repertoire at all time points. Relative to control repertoires, HIV repertoires exhibited narrower CDR3 length ranges.

CDR3 length: 16 residues. The V end lost 4 bases, the J end lost 3 bases, and 19 bases lay between the germline ends. Per the germline V gene, CDR1 is MNHNS and CDR2 is SASEGT. Turning to this clone: Its antigen remains unidentified.

Sequencing used immunoSEQ v3.0 at survey level. TCRdb's table, derived via immunoSEQ multiplex PCR, lists solely in-frame clones and lacks some. The sample has 30,000 to 40,000 clones, approximately 93% seen once. The V call is TRBV6-1, the J call TRBJ2-7; maybe TRBD1 (5 bases). The sequencing here drew on unsorted PBMCs, taken around 5 years after starting antiretroviral therapy. The sequence came from a woman in her fifties or sixties with HIV. The CDR3 here is CASSVSRVGRNYEQYF. DNA of the CDR3: TGTGCCAGCAGTGTATCCAGGGTTGGCCGGAACTACGAGCAGTACTTC.